The rows below give T cell receptor beta chains drawn from one sample of a study of blood T cell repertoires in COVID-19. Assay: immunoSEQ multiplex PCR; the TCRdb copy retains only in-frame clones and omits some. Among approximately 44,000 clones listed, roughly 90% were seen once. Sequenced sample: peripheral blood. Receptors originate from a human donor in a cohort sampled during active COVID-19. The CDR3 runs from the conserved cysteine through the conserved F or W. Fields, in order: D gene, J gene, clone size, V gene, CDR3 length, CDR3 protein, CDR3 DNA. A D gene is named only where the DNA matches it firmly. Where a row states a size, it is once, few, many or the class of an expanded clone; other rows omit it.

D gene: TRBD1; J gene: TRBJ2-7; clone size: NA; V gene: TRBV5-4; CDR3 length: 13; CDR3 protein: CASSGDSSYEQYF; CDR3 DNA: TGTGCCAGCAGCGGGGACAGCTCCTACGAGCAGTACTTC
D gene: TRBD1; J gene: TRBJ2-7; clone size: NA; V gene: TRBV12-3/TRBV12-4; CDR3 length: 13; CDR3 protein: CASSLRTGVEQYF; CDR3 DNA: TGTGCCAGCAGCCTTCGGACAGGGGTCGAGCAGTACTTC
D gene: TRBD1; J gene: TRBJ1-6; clone size: NA; V gene: TRBV4-1; CDR3 length: 16; CDR3 protein: CASSQEGRTGVSPLHF; CDR3 DNA: TGCGCCAGCAGCCAAGAAGGCCGGACAGGGGTTTCACCCCTCCACTTT
D gene: NA; J gene: TRBJ2-3; clone size: NA; V gene: TRBV19; CDR3 length: 12; CDR3 protein: CATSGLTDTQYF; CDR3 DNA: TGTGCCACGTCGGGACTCACAGATACGCAGTATTTT
D gene: NA; J gene: TRBJ2-7; clone size: NA; V gene: TRBV21-1; CDR3 length: 14; CDR3 protein: CASSNTGSSYEQYF; CDR3 DNA: TGTGCCAGCAGCAATACCGGGAGTTCCTACGAGCAGTACTTC
D gene: NA; J gene: TRBJ2-7; clone size: once; V gene: TRBV5-6; CDR3 length: 15; CDR3 protein: CASSIGQQGFYEQYF; CDR3 DNA: TGTGCCAGCAGCATCGGACAGCAGGGGTTCTACGAGCAGTACTTC
D gene: TRBD1; J gene: TRBJ1-1; clone size: NA; V gene: TRBV7-8; CDR3 length: 17; CDR3 protein: CASSLRGQGMMNTEAFF; CDR3 DNA: TGTGCCAGCAGCTTAAGGGGGCAGGGTATGATGAACACTGAAGCTTTCTTT
D gene: NA; J gene: TRBJ2-6; clone size: NA; V gene: TRBV9; CDR3 length: 17; CDR3 protein: CASSVRAILSGANVLTF; CDR3 DNA: TGTGCCAGCAGCGTCCGAGCGATCCTTTCTGGGGCCAACGTCCTGACTTTC
D gene: NA; J gene: TRBJ2-2; clone size: NA; V gene: TRBV5-1; CDR3 length: 14; CDR3 protein: CASSLGGGTGELFF; CDR3 DNA: TGCGCCAGCAGCTTGGGTGGAGGGACCGGGGAGCTGTTTTTT
D gene: NA; J gene: TRBJ1-1; clone size: NA; V gene: TRBV4-3; CDR3 length: 13; CDR3 protein: CASSHQDRTEAFF; CDR3 DNA: TGCGCCAGCAGCCATCAGGATCGTACTGAAGCTTTCTTT
D gene: NA; J gene: TRBJ2-1; clone size: NA; V gene: TRBV6-5; CDR3 length: 15; CDR3 protein: CASSRGTGPLVEQFF; CDR3 DNA: TGTGCCAGCAGCCGCGGGACTGGCCCATTGGTTGAGCAGTTCTTC
D gene: TRBD1; J gene: TRBJ1-2; clone size: NA; V gene: TRBV29-1; CDR3 length: 15; CDR3 protein: CSVLRDRGLTGGYTF; CDR3 DNA: TGCAGCGTACTCCGGGACAGGGGCTTAACGGGTGGCTACACCTTC
D gene: NA; J gene: TRBJ1-1; clone size: NA; V gene: TRBV7-2; CDR3 length: 16; CDR3 protein: CASSLRPQGAYTEAFF; CDR3 DNA: TGTGCCAGCAGCTTACGCCCACAGGGTGCCTACACTGAAGCTTTCTTT
D gene: TRBD1; J gene: TRBJ1-5; clone size: NA; V gene: TRBV27; CDR3 length: 16; CDR3 protein: CASSPQGQGYNQPQHF; CDR3 DNA: TGTGCCAGCAGTCCCCAAGGACAGGGTTACAATCAGCCCCAGCATTTT
D gene: NA; J gene: TRBJ2-7; clone size: NA; V gene: TRBV11-2; CDR3 length: 15; CDR3 protein: CASSLAYESSYEQYF; CDR3 DNA: TGTGCCAGCAGCTTAGCGTATGAGAGCTCCTACGAGCAGTACTTC
D gene: NA; J gene: TRBJ2-5; clone size: NA; V gene: TRBV4-3; CDR3 length: 14; CDR3 protein: CASSQGVAQETQYF; CDR3 DNA: TGCGCCAGCAGCCAAGGGGTAGCCCAAGAGACCCAGTACTTC
D gene: NA; J gene: TRBJ1-1; clone size: NA; V gene: TRBV19; CDR3 length: 20; CDR3 protein: CASSSDSSVSIKAGATEAFF; CDR3 DNA: TGTGCCAGTAGTTCAGATTCCAGTGTATCTATAAAGGCGGGGGCCACTGAAGCTTTCTTT
D gene: NA; J gene: TRBJ2-2; clone size: NA; V gene: TRBV5-1; CDR3 length: 15; CDR3 protein: CASSLAGGHTGELFF; CDR3 DNA: TGCGCCAGCAGCTTGGCCGGGGGGCACACCGGGGAGCTGTTTTTT
D gene: TRBD2; J gene: TRBJ2-1; clone size: NA; V gene: TRBV4-3; CDR3 length: 15; CDR3 protein: CASSQAQRGYNEQFF; CDR3 DNA: TGCGCCAGCAGCCAAGCTCAGCGGGGCTACAATGAGCAGTTCTTC
D gene: TRBD1; J gene: TRBJ2-7; clone size: NA; V gene: TRBV24-1; CDR3 length: 15; CDR3 protein: CATSDTTDRGDEQYF; CDR3 DNA: TGTGCCACCAGTGACACAACGGACAGGGGGGACGAGCAGTACTTC
D gene: TRBD1; J gene: TRBJ1-5; clone size: few; V gene: TRBV7-6; CDR3 length: 13; CDR3 protein: CASSRDRGKPQHF; CDR3 DNA: TGTGCCAGCAGCCGGGACAGGGGGAAGCCCCAGCATTTT
D gene: NA; J gene: TRBJ2-2; clone size: NA; V gene: TRBV19; CDR3 length: 14; CDR3 protein: CASSPGTNTGELFF; CDR3 DNA: TGTGCCAGTAGTCCAGGGACTAACACCGGGGAGCTGTTTTTT
D gene: TRBD1; J gene: TRBJ2-7; clone size: NA; V gene: TRBV4-3; CDR3 length: 15; CDR3 protein: CASSHHHRGAYEQYF; CDR3 DNA: TGCGCCAGCAGCCACCACCACAGGGGCGCCTACGAGCAGTACTTC
D gene: TRBD2; J gene: TRBJ2-1; clone size: once; V gene: TRBV12-5; CDR3 length: 19; CDR3 protein: CASGLQPRPAGGLVNEQFF; CDR3 DNA: TGTGCTAGTGGTTTGCAGCCCCGGCCAGCGGGGGGGCTCGTAAATGAGCAGTTCTTC
D gene: NA; J gene: TRBJ1-1; clone size: NA; V gene: TRBV5-1; CDR3 length: 16; CDR3 protein: CASSSDRTLMNTEAFF; CDR3 DNA: TGCGCCAGCAGCTCTGACAGAACTCTTATGAACACTGAAGCTTTCTTT
D gene: NA; J gene: TRBJ1-2; clone size: NA; V gene: TRBV10-3; CDR3 length: 15; CDR3 protein: CAISDGRLTGGGYTF; CDR3 DNA: TGTGCCATCAGTGATGGGCGTCTTACCGGGGGTGGCTACACCTTC
D gene: NA; J gene: TRBJ2-3; clone size: NA; V gene: TRBV27; CDR3 length: 16; CDR3 protein: CASSLFSGASTDTQYF; CDR3 DNA: TGTGCCAGCAGTTTATTTAGCGGAGCCAGCACAGATACGCAGTATTTT
D gene: NA; J gene: TRBJ2-1; clone size: NA; V gene: TRBV21-1; CDR3 length: 21; CDR3 protein: CASSKQLKRVGGKLKSNEQFF; CDR3 DNA: TGTGCCAGCAGCAAACAACTCAAGCGGGTAGGGGGCAAACTTAAAAGCAATGAGCAGTTCTTC
D gene: TRBD2; J gene: TRBJ2-1; clone size: once; V gene: TRBV6-6; CDR3 length: 13; CDR3 protein: CASSPGTSSEQFF; CDR3 DNA: TGTGCCAGCAGTCCTGGGACTAGCAGCGAGCAGTTCTTC
D gene: TRBD1; J gene: TRBJ2-7; clone size: NA; V gene: TRBV5-1; CDR3 length: 15; CDR3 protein: CASSRLGTGVYEQYF; CDR3 DNA: TGCGCCAGCAGCCGACTCGGGACAGGGGTTTACGAGCAGTACTTC
D gene: TRBD1; J gene: TRBJ2-2; clone size: NA; V gene: TRBV7-8; CDR3 length: 17; CDR3 protein: CASSASDRGANTGELFF; CDR3 DNA: TGTGCCAGCAGCGCGAGCGACAGGGGAGCGAACACCGGGGAGCTGTTTTTT
D gene: TRBD2; J gene: TRBJ2-2; clone size: NA; V gene: TRBV7-2; CDR3 length: 16; CDR3 protein: CASSLQGSGRTGELFF; CDR3 DNA: TGTGCCAGCAGCTTACAGGGTAGCGGGAGAACCGGGGAGCTGTTTTTT
D gene: TRBD2; J gene: TRBJ2-5; clone size: once; V gene: TRBV27; CDR3 length: 15; CDR3 protein: CASSFVGTRLETQYF; CDR3 DNA: TGTGCCAGCAGTTTCGTCGGGACTAGATTAGAGACCCAGTACTTC
D gene: NA; J gene: TRBJ1-4; clone size: NA; V gene: TRBV28; CDR3 length: 16; CDR3 protein: CASSYLPGTTNEKLFF; CDR3 DNA: TGTGCCAGCAGTTACCTCCCAGGGACAACTAATGAAAAACTGTTTTTT
D gene: NA; J gene: TRBJ1-5; clone size: NA; V gene: TRBV6-1; CDR3 length: 14; CDR3 protein: CASSEGSRNQPQHF; CDR3 DNA: TGTGCCAGCAGTGAAGGCAGTCGCAATCAGCCCCAGCATTTT
D gene: NA; J gene: TRBJ2-7; clone size: few; V gene: TRBV10-3; CDR3 length: 14; CDR3 protein: CAISESNGGDEQYF; CDR3 DNA: TGTGCCATCAGTGAGTCGAATGGCGGGGACGAGCAGTACTTC
D gene: TRBD2; J gene: TRBJ2-7; clone size: NA; V gene: TRBV2; CDR3 length: 15; CDR3 protein: CASRVSGGNYYEQYF; CDR3 DNA: TGTGCCAGCAGGGTTAGCGGGGGAAACTACTACGAGCAGTACTTC
D gene: TRBD2; J gene: TRBJ2-1; clone size: once; V gene: TRBV2; CDR3 length: 14; CDR3 protein: CASCGLAGAGEQFF; CDR3 DNA: TGTGCCAGCTGTGGACTAGCGGGAGCGGGTGAGCAGTTCTTC
D gene: TRBD2; J gene: TRBJ2-7; clone size: NA; V gene: TRBV7-6; CDR3 length: 16; CDR3 protein: CASSLGASGGPYEQYF; CDR3 DNA: TGTGCCAGCAGCTTAGGGGCTAGCGGAGGACCCTACGAGCAGTACTTC
D gene: NA; J gene: TRBJ1-5; clone size: few; V gene: TRBV19; CDR3 length: 14; CDR3 protein: CASSITGINQPQHF; CDR3 DNA: TGTGCCAGTAGTATTACAGGGATCAATCAGCCCCAGCATTTT
D gene: TRBD2; J gene: TRBJ2-5; clone size: NA; V gene: TRBV5-1; CDR3 length: 16; CDR3 protein: CASSLSPSGSKETQYF; CDR3 DNA: TGCGCCAGCAGCTTGTCCCCTAGCGGGAGTAAGGAGACCCAGTACTTC
D gene: NA; J gene: TRBJ1-1; clone size: NA; V gene: TRBV18; CDR3 length: 14; CDR3 protein: CASSPGTPNTEAFF; CDR3 DNA: TGTGCCAGCTCACCCGGGACACCGAACACTGAAGCTTTCTTT
D gene: NA; J gene: TRBJ2-7; clone size: NA; V gene: TRBV5-1; CDR3 length: 15; CDR3 protein: CASSFGDSASYEQYF; CDR3 DNA: TGCGCCAGCAGCTTTGGGGACTCGGCCTCCTACGAGCAGTACTTC